This T cell receptor beta chain was sequenced for a study of blood T cell repertoires in COVID-19 (dated by TCRdb to the early 2020s). Study-wide context: Collaborator samples came from the United States, Italy and Spain and covered acute and convalescent phases of COVID-19. The prospective study material was composed of cDNA or gDNA derived from T cells, B-cell-depleted T cells, or PBMCs. The dataset comprised deeply sampled blood TCRbeta repertoires from subjects exposed to, actively infected with, or recovered from COVID-19. A freely available public database, intended as a resource for researchers studying the immune response to SARS-CoV-2, is where the repertoires were released. The samples were drawn from the first 160 participants of the ongoing ImmuneRACE study and from 1,254 subjects provided by 6 global collaborators. A de-identified subject ID, COVID-19 status, age in years and sex were almost always included in the sample metadata. HLA class I and class II types, where available, came from metadata supplied by the sample provider rather than from assay-based typing.

Here is what the overall study found, with its caveats: Clinical and demographic metadata were provided uncurated, with the amount varying by source and participant.

TCRbeta CDR3 regions were amplified from genomic DNA using the immunoSEQ Assay, a bias-controlled multiplex PCR. For the original study's pipeline: Within the assay, amplification of reference gene primers was used to estimate how many nucleated cells each sample contained. Sequence reads were collapsed and filtered to measure the absolute abundance of every unique TCRbeta CDR3 rearrangement. For each sample, productive Simpson clonality was calculated by taking the square root of Simpson's diversity index across productive rearrangements. TCRdb provides this immuneACCESS table in a form limited to in-frame rearrangements. Some clones are lacking; in checked studies, under half of them reflect an unresolved V gene, and why the rest are absent is not known. That table gives V, J and clone size, and the DNA gave D and trimming. A total of roughly 330,000 clones appear in this sample, around 87% of them only once. The top ten constitute approximately 5.3% of the sample.

With respect to this clone: The antigen this receptor binds is unknown. No base quality information exists; no much larger clone differs at one position.

Participants in the prospective study were aged roughly 18 to 89 years, lived in 24 United States geographic areas, and enrolled through a virtual design. Cohort assignment in the prospective study relied on participant-reported clinical history from a screening survey and a study questionnaire. For ImmuneRACE Cohort 3, a participant was defined as recovered based on two consecutive negative NP/OP PCR tests, clearance by a healthcare professional, or resolution of symptoms. Mobile phlebotomists in the prospective study collected whole blood, serum and a nasopharyngeal or oropharyngeal swab from every participant. Prospective study participants could optionally give additional blood draws and questionnaires over an approximately two-month period. Prospective study blood samples were shipped either frozen or at room temperature before DNA extraction. This TCR was recovered from a woman aged 25 to 39 who had recovered from COVID-19. The material sequenced was PBMCs or T cells enriched from blood (not recorded which).

The nucleotide sequence is TGTGCCAGCAGTTTCTGGACTGCGACTAGGGAGACCCAGTACTTC. Its protein reads: CASSFWTATRETQYF. This sequence uses TRBV6-5 and TRBJ2-5; matching of 6 bases hints at TRBD2 as the D gene. Trimming at the junction amounts to 4 bases on V and 5 bases on J, and the germline ends lie 17 bases apart. Taken from the germline V gene, the CDR1 and CDR2 loops are MNHEY and SVGAGI. From its cysteine to its phenylalanine, the CDR3 spans 15 amino acids. Only CDR3 DNA remains: 45 bases, in frame from the first base.